The 21 T cell receptor beta chains presented below share a single source sample, sequenced in a study of blood T cell repertoires in COVID-19. The table came from immunoSEQ multiplex PCR; TCRdb's copy has only in-frame clones and leaves some out. The sample has a few hundred thousand clones; roughly 91% are singletons. Sample: PBMCs or T cells enriched from blood (not recorded which). The receptor source for this set is a woman aged 45 to 65 who had been exposed to COVID-19.

A note on this clone: The identical CDR3 is also encoded by other nucleotide sequences in the sample. The gene calls are TRBV5-1 and TRBJ2-7; tentatively, D is TRBD2 (7 bases). Germline CDR1 is SGHRS and CDR2 is YFSETQ. V shed 0 bases and J shed 1 base, with 11 bases lying between them. The CDR3 loop spans 15 amino acids. The CDR3, as DNA: TGCGCCAGCAGCTTGGTTGGGGGGGCTTCCTACGAGCAGTACTTC. It translates to CASSLVGGASYEQYF.

The chain has TRBV2 and TRBJ1-3; 8 bases agree with TRBD1. CDR3 length: 17 amino acids. Germline assignment: CDR1 SNHLY and CDR2 FYNNEI. Unmatched junction bases numbered 10, after V lost 6 bases and J lost 0 bases. CDR3: CASRNPDRGSSGNTIYF. The CDR3 DNA sequence: TGTGCCAGCAGAAACCCCGACAGGGGAAGCTCTGGAAACACCATATATTTT.

A word on this clone: One end of the junction varies from germline; a read error may be responsible. The V gene is TRBV7-2, the J gene TRBJ1-5; D possibly corresponds to TRBD1 (5 bases). Germline lookup yields CDR1 SGHTA and CDR2 FQGNSA. The CDR3 length is 13 residues. CDR3 residues: CASSARTLQPIYF. The DNA for the CDR3 is TGTGCCAGCAGCGCCCGGACACTTCAGCCCATTTATTTT.

This chain connects TRBV5-8 to TRBJ2-5; 7 bases fit TRBD2. The CDR3 covers 15 residues. Germline CDR1 is SGHTS and CDR2 is YDEGEE. J lost 0 bases, V lost 0 bases, and 2 bases had no gene match. The CDR3 coding sequence is TGTGCCAGCAGCTTGGTCGGGAGGTACCAAGAGACCCAGTACTTC. It yields the protein CASSLVGRYQETQYF.

The CDR3 loop reads CASSLEGGDTQYF. The CDR3 nucleotides are TGTGCCAGCAGCTTAGAAGGGGGAGATACGCAGTATTTT. This chain connects TRBV11-2 to TRBJ2-3; TRBD1 might be the D (6 bases). The CDR3 is 13 residues long. From germline, CDR1 is SGHAT and CDR2 FQNNGV. The ends were cut back, 0 bases at V and 5 bases at J, with 6 bases in the middle.

V usage is TRBV27 and J usage is TRBJ2-7; D not certain. Trimming shortened V by 4 bases and J by 6 bases, and 7 bases separated the two germline ends. This CDR3 region has 11 residues. CDR1 is MNHEY and CDR2 is SMNVEV in the germline V gene (reference sequence). The CDR3 region has the DNA TGTGCCAGCAGTTACCTCGGCGAGCAGTACTTC. As protein: CASSYLGEQYF.

This chain links TRBV3-1 (or the pseudogene TRBV3-2) with TRBJ2-7, with 9 nucleotides matching TRBD2. Germline CDR1 reads LGHDT; CDR2 reads YNNKEL (reference sequence). The V segment lost 1 base and the J segment 4 bases; nucleotides outside the gene matches: 5. The CDR3 length is 15 residues. CDR3 sequence (DNA): TGTGCCAGCAGCCAAGTTCCAGCGGGGGGTTACGAGCAGTACTTC. Its protein product is CASSQVPAGGYEQYF.

The chain uses TRBV19 and TRBJ2-2, with 9 bases lining up with TRBD1. Germline CDR1 and CDR2: LNHDA and SQIVND (reference sequence). The V gene end was trimmed by 6 bases and the J gene end by 6 bases; junction bases not matched to a gene: 2. The CDR3 loop spans 13 amino acids. The CDR3 sequence is CASRTGGAGELFF. The CDR3 nucleotides are TGTGCCAGTAGGACAGGGGGGGCCGGGGAGCTGTTTTTT.

The chain recombines TRBV18 with TRBJ2-7, with D maybe TRBD1 (6 bases). Germline values: CDR1 KGHSH, CDR2 LQKENI. The CDR3 is 16 residues long. V gave up 4 bases and J gave up 9 bases, with 25 bases separating them. The CDR3 DNA follows: TGTGCCAGCTCACTGTTGGACAGAGGCTTGGCGGTCGCGCAGTACTTC. The encoded protein is CASSLLDRGLAVAQYF.

This rearrangement joins TRBV4-2 to TRBJ2-5; TRBD2 aligns across 9 bases. CDR1 is LGHNA and CDR2 is YNFKEQ in the germline V gene. V was pared by 4 bases and J by 1 base, with 7 bases of the junction left unmatched. This CDR3 spans 16 amino acids. Here the CDR3 reads CASSPPSGGSQETQYF. CDR3 coding DNA: TGTGCCAGCAGCCCCCCCAGCGGGGGGTCCCAAGAGACCCAGTACTTC.

The gene calls are TRBV28 and TRBJ1-6; maybe TRBD1 (6 bases). Trimming left V 10 bases short and J 8 bases short, with 15 bases between. From germline, CDR1 is MDHEN and CDR2 SYDVKM. The CDR3 is 13 residues long. The CDR3 sequence is CATRDTVDSPLHF. The CDR3 DNA is TGTGCCACACGGGACACCGTCGATTCACCCCTCCACTTT.

The chain couples TRBV27 to TRBJ1-6; D is unclear. Germline lookup yields CDR1 MNHEY and CDR2 SMNVEV (reference sequence). V lost 2 bases to trimming and J lost 0 bases, with 5 bases between them. The CDR3 covers 15 residues. This CDR3 reads CASSLTVSYNSPLHF. CDR3 coding DNA: TGTGCCAGCAGTTTAACGGTCTCCTATAATTCACCCCTCCACTTT.

The V gene is TRBV27, the J gene TRBJ1-2; D possibly corresponds to TRBD1 (5 bases). Germline V gene lookup returns CDR1 MNHEY and CDR2 SMNVEV (reference sequence). Trimming shortened V by 6 bases and J by 6 bases, and 20 bases separated the two germline ends. The CDR3 spans 15 residues. The CDR3 DNA follows: TGTGCCAGCAGGCCCTCCGGGGGGTGGGGAGATGGCTACACCTTC. This encodes CASRPSGGWGDGYTF.

The chain employs TRBV19 and TRBJ2-3, with 8 bases that match TRBD2. Germline trimming cut 6 bases from V and 5 bases from J; bases unmatched to any gene: 7. This CDR3 is 14 amino acids long. Germline assignment: CDR1 LNHDA and CDR2 SQIVND (reference sequence). The CDR3 region is CASSRGGLKDTQYF. CDR3 nucleotide sequence: TGTGCCAGTAGCCGGGGGGGCCTCAAAGATACGCAGTATTTT.

This clone was recorded only once. This chain joins TRBV10-3 and TRBJ1-2; D may be TRBD1 (6 bases). Germline assignment: CDR1 ENHRY and CDR2 SYGVKD. Deletions cut 0 bases from V and 1 base from J, with 12 bases between. The CDR3 has 16 amino acids. CDR3 sequence (DNA): TGTGCCATCAGTGAGTCGTTTGGCAGGGGTAACTATGGCTACACCTTC. Its protein is CAISESFGRGNYGYTF.

The chain uses TRBV4-1 and TRBJ2-2; TRBD2 agrees at 9 bases. The junction had 8 bases not matched to a gene; V was cut back by 0 bases and J by 6 bases. Germline CDR1 MGHRA, CDR2 YSYEKL. CDR3 length: 17 amino acids. CDR3 sequence: CASSQDPSVAGAGELFF. DNA of the CDR3: TGCGCCAGCAGCCAAGATCCATCGGTAGCGGGGGCCGGGGAGCTGTTTTTT.

V usage is TRBV3-1 (or the pseudogene TRBV3-2) and J usage is TRBJ1-1; D is possibly TRBD1 (5 bases). The CDR3 contains 15 residues. V lost 1 base and J 4 bases, leaving 13 bases between the germline ends. Germline lookup yields CDR1 LGHDT and CDR2 YNNKEL (reference sequence). CDR3 sequence: CASSQAPGLGTEAFF. The CDR3, as DNA: TGTGCCAGCAGCCAAGCGCCAGGGCTGGGCACTGAAGCTTTCTTT.

The V gene is TRBV30, the J gene TRBJ1-2; no definite D call. V was clipped by 3 bases and J by 7 bases, with 9 bases between them. Germline CDR1 and CDR2: GTSNPN and SVGIG (reference sequence). This CDR3 has 11 amino acids. The CDR3 sequence is CAWSALSGYTF. The DNA for the CDR3 is TGTGCCTGGAGCGCCCTCAGTGGCTACACCTTC.

Here the CDR3 reads CASSLVTGSRDEQFF. For the CDR3, the DNA is TGCGCCAGCAGCTTGGTAACAGGGAGTCGAGATGAGCAGTTCTTC. The rearrangement links TRBV5-1 to TRBJ2-1, with D possibly TRBD1 on 6 matching bases. Trimming took 0 bases from V and 8 from J, leaving 15 bases between them. The CDR3 extends over 15 amino acids. Germline V gene sequence: CDR1 SGHRS, CDR2 YFSETQ. The whole variable domain, remainder taken from reference TRBV5-1 and TRBJ2-1, is KAGVTQTPRYLIKTRGQQVTLSCSPISGHRSVSWYQQTPGQGLQFLFEYFSETQRNKGNFPGRFSGRQFSNSRSEMNVSTLELGDSALYLCASSLVTGSRDEQFFGPGTRLTVL.

CDR3 in amino acids: CARSWPRGPNTEAFF. Here the CDR3 DNA reads TGTGCCAGAAGCTGGCCAAGGGGCCCTAACACTGAAGCTTTCTTT. This rearrangement joins TRBV5-3 to TRBJ1-1; TRBD1 is a possible D gene (5 bases). TRBV5-3 is recorded as an ORF, its role being uncertain. The V gene lost 3 bases and the J gene lost 2 bases, with 14 bases spanning the gap. The CDR3 totals 15 residues.

The chain links TRBV28 to TRBJ1-5; TRBD1 matches at 9 bases. V shed 6 bases and J 3 bases; nucleotides not matched to a gene: 15. The CDR3 sequence is 18 residues long. Germline values: CDR1 MDHEN, CDR2 SYDVKM. Here the CDR3 reads CASRPGQGLPPPNQPQHF. CDR3 nucleotides: TGTGCCAGCAGGCCGGGACAGGGTCTTCCGCCGCCCAATCAGCCCCAGCATTTT.